The next 14 T cell receptor beta chains were all read from a single sample in a study of Ad26.COV2.S vaccination and SARS-CoV-2 variants. Here immunoSEQ multiplex PCR was the method, and the copy in TCRdb shows in-frame clones only, minus some. This sample has roughly 500,000 clones, with 87% found just once. Specified treatment: roughly 20 received Ad26.COV2.S at low or high dose, single or two shots; roughly 5 received placebo; per-sample allocation not given. Material that was analyzed had been drawn on day 63 after the first vaccine or placebo injection. The sample consisted of peripheral blood, taken in a trial of Ad26.COV2.S vaccine versus placebo. The receptors here all came from a person aged 18-60 years who received the Ad26.COV2.S COVID-19 vaccine or a placebo.

The rearrangement links TRBV21-1 to TRBJ1-5; TRBD1, the table's D call, lacks a check against the DNA. TRBV21-1 is a listed pseudogene. The CDR3 has 13 amino acids. The CDR3 reads CANKTVSNQPQHF. CDR3 in DNA: TGTGCCAACAAGACAGTAAGCAATCAGCCCCAGCATTTT.

This chain uses TRBV27 with TRBJ2-1; D might be TRBD2 (6 bases). There are 13 residues in the CDR3. Trimming shortened V by 0 bases and J by 10 bases, and 10 bases separated the two germline ends. Germline V CDR1 and CDR2: MNHEY, SMNVEV (reference sequence). For the CDR3, the DNA is TGTGCCAGCAGTTTATCGGGGGGTTACGAGCAGTTCTTC. Protein: CASSLSGGYEQFF.

The chain has TRBV7-9 and TRBJ1-1; D not resolved. Trimming removed 2 bases at V and 3 bases at J, with 7 bases between. Germline loops: CDR1 SEHNR, CDR2 FQNEAQ (reference sequence). The length of the CDR3 is 13 residues. DNA of the CDR3: TGTGCCAGCAGCTTAAATAGGGACACTGAAGCTTTCTTT. It specifies CASSLNRDTEAFF.

The chain joins TRBV3-1 (or the pseudogene TRBV3-2) to TRBJ2-7, with D possibly being TRBD1 or TRBD2 (6 bases each). Trimming cost V 4 bases and J 5 bases, with 15 bases left between them. Germline V lookup: CDR1 LGHDT, CDR2 YNNKEL (reference sequence). The CDR3 length is 14 residues. The CDR3 sequence is CASSLGGGINEQYF. The CDR3 region has the DNA TGTGCCAGCAGCCTTGGAGGGGGTATCAACGAGCAGTACTTC.

The chain couples TRBV12-3 or TRBV12-4 to TRBJ1-5; D remains unclear. V lost 8 bases to trimming and J lost 3 bases, with 11 bases between them. This CDR3 comprises 13 residues. The CDR3 nucleotides read TGTGCCAGCTGCAGCTCTAACAATCAGCCCCAGCATTTT. Its protein is CASCSSNNQPQHF.

The V and J genes are TRBV6-5 and TRBJ1-1, with 7 positions matching TRBD1. Germline V gives CDR1 MNHEY, CDR2 SVGAGI. J lost 2 bases, V lost 7 bases, and 4 bases had no gene match. There are 13 residues in the CDR3. CDR3 sequence: CASNDRVNTEAFF. The CDR3 DNA reads as TGTGCCAGCAACGACAGGGTAAACACTGAAGCTTTCTTT.

This rearrangement joins TRBV19 to TRBJ1-1; no clear D gene. Germline V gene sequence: CDR1 LNHDA, CDR2 SQIVND (reference sequence). The V gene lost 5 bases and the J gene lost 1 base, with 8 bases spanning the gap. This CDR3 is built from 13 residues. The CDR3 loop is CASSLNPNTEAFF. CDR3 sequence (DNA): TGTGCCAGTAGTCTAAACCCGAACACTGAAGCTTTCTTT.

This clone was counted a single time. The chain has TRBV7-9 and TRBJ1-5; D is unclear. With 1 base removed from V and 4 bases from J, the gap between germline ends came to 8 bases. Germline V gives CDR1 SEHNR, CDR2 FQNEAQ (reference sequence). This CDR3 has 14 amino acids. CDR3 DNA sequence: TGTGCCAGCAGCTTAGTGGGAGCAAATCAGCCCCAGCATTTT. Protein product: CASSLVGANQPQHF.

CDR3 loop: CASSLTEGSYNEQFF. In DNA form, the CDR3 reads TGTGCCAGCAGCTTAACTGAGGGCTCTTACAATGAGCAGTTCTTC. The chain couples TRBV7-8 to TRBJ2-1; D possibly corresponds to TRBD2 (5 bases). Trimming left V 2 bases short and J 4 bases short, with 12 bases between. CDR3 length: 15 residues. Germline V CDR1 and CDR2: SGHVS, FQNEAQ. The full variable domain, rest sourced from reference TRBV7-8 and TRBJ2-1, is GAGVSQSPRYKVAKRGQDVALRCDPISGHVSLFWYQQALGQGPEFLTYFQNEAQLDKSGLPSDRFFAERPEGSVSTLKIQRTQQEDSAVYLCASSLTEGSYNEQFFGPGTRLTVL.

The rearrangement joins TRBV2 to TRBJ2-7; 8 bases map to TRBD1. The CDR3 is made up of 14 amino acids. Looked up from germline, CDR1 is SNHLY and CDR2 is FYNNEI. V lost 3 bases and J lost 4; bases outside the gene matches: 5. CDR3 sequence: CASSEQGAAYEQYF. CDR3 DNA: TGTGCCAGCAGTGAGCAGGGGGCGGCATACGAGCAGTACTTC. The complete variable domain, with remaining parts taken from reference TRBV2 and TRBJ2-7, reads EPEVTQTPSHQVTQMGQEVILRCVPISNHLYFYWYRQILGQKVEFLVSFYNNEISEKSEIFDDQFSVERPDGSNFTLKIRSTKLEDSAMYFCASSEQGAAYEQYFGPGTRLTVT.

In nucleotides, the CDR3 is TGTGCCAGCCGGACAGACTTGGCGACACCCCTCCACTTT. Its protein product is CASRTDLATPLHF. The V and J genes are TRBV6-5 and TRBJ1-6, with D maybe TRBD1 (6 bases). Germline V gene sequence: CDR1 MNHEY, CDR2 SVGAGI. Trimming took 8 bases from V and 11 from J, leaving 16 bases between them. The CDR3 contains 13 residues.

The sample holds one count of this clone. This chain uses TRBV15 with TRBJ2-4; the D is unclear. V was clipped by 0 bases and J by 8 bases, with 14 bases between them. CDR1 is LNHNV, CDR2 YYDKDF, per germline (reference sequence). This CDR3 comprises 15 residues. The CDR3 nucleotides are TGTGCCACCAGCAGAGATTTTTCCGGAACGGACATTCAGTACTTC. Encoded protein: CATSRDFSGTDIQYF.

J is TRBJ1-1 and V is TRBV5-8, with D possibly matching TRBD1 (5 bases). Trimming cost V 5 bases and J 1 base, with 12 bases left between them. The CDR3 covers 14 residues. The germline gives CDR1 SGHTS, CDR2 YDEGEE. In nucleotides, the CDR3 is TGTGCCAGCAGTGGCCGGGGGTGGAACACTGAAGCTTTCTTT. Translation gives CASSGRGWNTEAFF.

The CDR3 loop reads CASSLDRGLGGYTF. DNA for the CDR3: TGTGCCAGCAGCTTAGACAGGGGGCTGGGGGGCTACACCTTC. The V gene is TRBV7-2, the J gene TRBJ1-2, with 9 bases that match TRBD1. The CDR3 length is 14 residues. V was clipped by 1 base and J by 8 bases; unmatched bases: 5. The germline gives CDR1 SGHTA, CDR2 FQGNSA.